This T cell receptor beta chain was captured in a study of blood T cell repertoires in COVID-19. Overall study context: The United States, Italy and Spain provided the acute and convalescent COVID-19 samples. Sources were T cells, B-cell-depleted T cells, or PBMCs; the material itself was cDNA or gDNA.

This CDR3 is 17 amino acids long. Study processing details: Nucleated cell counts were estimated from reference gene primer amplification. Data came from immunoSEQ multiplex PCR; TCRdb stores just in-frame clones and leaves some out. That table supplies the V and J calls and clone size; D and trimming were determined from the DNA. Of over 65,000 clones in the sample, 75% to 85% were seen once. Sequencing input: peripheral blood. The source of this sequence is a woman in her thirties or forties with active or convalescent COVID-19. The gene calls are TRBV21-1 and TRBJ1-2; the D call of TRBD1 is as the table states it, not checked on the DNA. TRBV21-1 is listed as a pseudogene. CDR3 sequence (DNA): TGTGCCAGCAGCAAAGATGGGACAGGGGCTTGGAGCTATGGCTACACCTTC. Protein sequence: CASSKDGTGAWSYGYTF.